This T cell receptor beta chain comes out of a study of shared clonotypes between healthy human individuals. Germline V gene sequence: CDR1 MNHNS, CDR2 SASEGT. Trimming removed 1 base at V and 0 bases at J, with 13 bases between. The CDR3 contains 17 residues. TCRdb's table, derived via immunoSEQ multiplex PCR, lists solely in-frame clones and lacks some. The sample yields around 340,000 clones, less than 75% seen once. Sample: memory CD4+ T cells sorted from blood. Regarding subset: CD45RA-negative fraction. This TCR was sampled from a man aged 30 to 39 in good health. V and J are TRBV6-1 and TRBJ2-1; D might be TRBD2 (6 bases). CDR3 bases: TGTGCCAGCAGTGAAGATCCTGGGGGGAGCTCCTACAATGAGCAGTTCTTC. It translates to CASSEDPGGSSYNEQFF.